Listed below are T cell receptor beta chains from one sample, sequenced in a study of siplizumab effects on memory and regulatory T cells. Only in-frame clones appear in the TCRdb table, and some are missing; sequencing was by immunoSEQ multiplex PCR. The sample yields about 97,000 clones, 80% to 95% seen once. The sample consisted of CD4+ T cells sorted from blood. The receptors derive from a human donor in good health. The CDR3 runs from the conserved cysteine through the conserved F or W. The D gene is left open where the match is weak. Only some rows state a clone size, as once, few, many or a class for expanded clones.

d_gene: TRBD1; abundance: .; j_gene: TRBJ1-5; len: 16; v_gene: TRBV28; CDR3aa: CASSWSPGGVIQPQHF; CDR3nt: TGTGCCAGCAGTTGGTCCCCAGGGGGGGTTATTCAGCCCCAGCATTTT
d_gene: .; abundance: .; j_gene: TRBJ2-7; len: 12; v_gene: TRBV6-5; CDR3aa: CASSNGGRVQYF; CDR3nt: TGTGCCAGCAGTAACGGGGGCAGGGTGCAGTACTTC
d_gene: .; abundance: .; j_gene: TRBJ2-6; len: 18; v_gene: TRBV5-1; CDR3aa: CASTIGPSMRSGANVLTF; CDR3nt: TGCGCCAGCACCATAGGACCATCTATGCGCTCTGGGGCCAACGTCCTGACTTTC
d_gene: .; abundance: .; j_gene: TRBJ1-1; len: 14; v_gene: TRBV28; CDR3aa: CASRPHRRNTEAFF; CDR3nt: TGTGCCAGTCGTCCCCACCGACGGAACACTGAAGCTTTCTTT
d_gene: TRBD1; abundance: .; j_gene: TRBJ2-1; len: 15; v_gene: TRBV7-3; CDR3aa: CASSLLRQGRNEQFF; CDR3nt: TGTGCCAGCAGCTTGCTAAGACAGGGGAGGAATGAGCAGTTCTTC
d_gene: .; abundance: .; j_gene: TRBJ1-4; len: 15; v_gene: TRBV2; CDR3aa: CASRSQGIEDEKLFF; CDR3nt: TGTGCCAGCAGATCTCAGGGTATCGAGGATGAAAAACTGTTTTTT
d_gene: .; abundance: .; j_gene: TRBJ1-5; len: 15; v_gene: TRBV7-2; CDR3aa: CASSLEGRSNQPQHF; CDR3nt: TGTGCCAGCAGCTTGGAGGGACGGAGCAATCAGCCCCAGCATTTT
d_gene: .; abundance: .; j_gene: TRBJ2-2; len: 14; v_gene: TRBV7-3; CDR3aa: CASSLTVTTGELFF; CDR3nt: TGTGCCAGCAGCTTAACAGTGACCACCGGGGAGCTGTTTTTT
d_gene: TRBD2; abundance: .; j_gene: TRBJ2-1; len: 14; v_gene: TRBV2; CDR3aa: CAIQKREGRNEQFF; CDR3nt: TGTGCCATTCAAAAGCGGGAGGGTCGCAATGAGCAGTTCTTC
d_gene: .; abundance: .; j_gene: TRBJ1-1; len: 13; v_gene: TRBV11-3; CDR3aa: CASSLGPSFEAFF; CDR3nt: TGTGCCAGCAGCCTGGGACCTAGCTTTGAAGCTTTCTTT
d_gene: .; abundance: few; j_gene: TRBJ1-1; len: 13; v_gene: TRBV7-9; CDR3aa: CASSLGSVSEAFF; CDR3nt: TGTGCCAGCAGCTTAGGATCGGTCTCTGAAGCTTTCTTT
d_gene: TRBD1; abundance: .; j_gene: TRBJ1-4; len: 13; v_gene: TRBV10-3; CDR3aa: CAIRRQGGEKLFF; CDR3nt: TGTGCCATCAGAAGACAGGGTGGTGAAAAACTGTTTTTT
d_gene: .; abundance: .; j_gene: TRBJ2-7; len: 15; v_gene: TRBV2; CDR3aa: CASSILASVAYEQYF; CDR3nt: TGTGCCAGCAGTATTCTAGCGAGCGTGGCCTACGAGCAGTACTTC
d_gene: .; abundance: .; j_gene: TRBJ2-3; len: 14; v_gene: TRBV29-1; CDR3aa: CSVDRALSTDTQYF; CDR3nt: TGCAGCGTTGATAGGGCGTTGAGCACAGATACGCAGTATTTT